The 24 T cell receptor beta chains reported below all come from one sample, sequenced in a study of cytomegalovirus exposure and HLA in healthy donors. PCR employed 60 Vbeta and 13 Jbeta primers. Here immunoSEQ multiplex PCR was the method, and the copy in TCRdb shows in-frame clones only, minus some. Of some 200,000 clones listed, roughly four fifths are singletons. The sample consisted of PBMCs. Source of these receptors: a boy under 10 years old in good health and CMV-seronegative.

The chain uses TRBV27 and TRBJ1-6, with D tentatively TRBD1 (5 bases). Deletions cut 2 bases from V and 7 bases from J, with 9 bases between. The V gene's germline CDR1 is MNHEY and CDR2 SMNVEV (reference sequence). This CDR3 contains 14 residues. CDR3: CASSLRGINSPLHF. The CDR3 DNA follows: TGTGCCAGCAGTTTAAGGGGTATAAATTCACCCCTCCACTTT.

The V and J genes are TRBV7-2 and TRBJ1-2, with 8 bases fitting TRBD1. The CDR3 is 15 residues long. CDR1 SGHTA and CDR2 FQGNSA come from the germline V gene. V shed 4 bases, J shed 3 bases, and the junction held 7 bases outside the gene matches. The DNA for the CDR3 is TGTGCCAGCAGCTCCGGGACAGGTTTTTACTATGGCTACACCTTC. It codes for CASSSGTGFYYGYTF.

This clone appeared a few times. The chain employs TRBV7-2 and TRBJ2-1; the match to TRBD2 covers 9 bases. The V and J ends lost 5 bases and 10 bases, in that order; junction bases with no gene match: 6. This CDR3 contains 13 residues. Germline V gives CDR1 SGHTA, CDR2 FQGNSA. The CDR3 DNA reads as TGTGCCAGCAGCGGCGGGGGGGCGCGAGAGCAGTTCTTC. Translated: CASSGGGAREQFF.

This sequence joins TRBV10-3 and TRBJ1-1; D might be TRBD1 (5 bases). CDR3 size: 13 residues. CDR1 and CDR2 from the germline V gene are ENHRY and SYGVKD. The germline V and J ends were trimmed by 8 bases and 1 base, with 11 bases remaining between them. CDR3 bases: TGTGCCATCCGCGGGGGGGGGAACACTGAAGCTTTCTTT. It translates to CAIRGGGNTEAFF.

On this clone itself: One end of the junction is discordant with germline, which a read error may explain. The rearrangement joins TRBV6-5 to TRBJ1-2, with a tentative D call TRBD1 (5 bases). This CDR3 comprises 15 residues. The germline CDR1 and CDR2 sequences are MNHEY and SVGAGI. The CDR3 DNA reads TGTGCCAGCAGTTATCATCGTTCCCAGGGCGATGGCTGCACCTTC. Translating it yields CASSYHRSQGDGCTF.

This clone showed up just a few times. This chain uses TRBV14 with TRBJ1-6; TRBD1 might be the D (5 bases). The V end lost 3 bases, the J end lost 8 bases, and 20 bases lay between the germline ends. CDR3 length: 17 residues. Germline CDR1 SGHDN, CDR2 FVKESK. CDR3 DNA sequence: TGTGCCAGCAGCCAGAGGACAAGGGTCGGATGGGATTCACCCCTCCACTTT. Translation gives CASSQRTRVGWDSPLHF. Variable domain in full (rest from reference TRBV14 and TRBJ1-6): EAGVTQFPSHSVIEKGQTVTLRCDPISGHDNLYWYRRVMGKEIKFLLHFVKESKQDESGMPNNRFLAERTGGTYSTLKVQPAELEDSGVYFCASSQRTRVGWDSPLHFGNGTRLTVT.

The V gene is TRBV7-8, the J gene TRBJ2-1, with TRBD2 matching over 7 bases. In germline, CDR1 is SGHVS, CDR2 FQNEAQ. The CDR3 has 14 amino acids. Trimming at V came to 2 bases and at J to 7 bases, leaving 5 bases not matched to a gene. In DNA, the CDR3 is TGTGCCAGCAGCTTACTAGCGGCCCCAAATGAGCAGTTCTTC. This sequence encodes CASSLLAAPNEQFF.

This chain links TRBV18 with TRBJ2-5; no reliable D call. V lost 4 bases, J lost 1 base, and 7 bases lay in between. This CDR3 has 13 residues. Germline-derived CDR1 and CDR2 are KGHSH and LQKENI. The CDR3 coding sequence is TGTGCCAGCTCACGGGCAAGCCAAGAGACCCAGTACTTC. It translates to CASSRASQETQYF.

Only one count was recorded for this clone. The rearrangement uses TRBV13 and TRBJ1-1; D is possibly TRBD1 (6 bases). Germline loops: CDR1 PRHDT, CDR2 FYEKMQ (reference sequence). The CDR3 has 12 amino acids. The V and J ends lost 7 bases and 1 base respectively, with 7 bases between them. CDR3 region: CASKTGNTEAFF. CDR3 sequence (DNA): TGTGCCAGCAAGACAGGGAACACTGAAGCTTTCTTT.

V and J are TRBV12-5 and TRBJ1-6, with TRBD1 identical over 10 bases. This CDR3 is built from 15 residues. V trimming: 5 bases; J trimming: 7 bases; junction bases outside the gene matches: 5. Germline V CDR1 and CDR2: LGHNT, FRNRAP. The CDR3 reads CASGPRDRGNSPLHF. The CDR3 DNA reads as TGTGCTAGTGGTCCCCGGGACAGGGGAAATTCACCCCTCCACTTT.

CDR3 loop: CASSPLAGGGNEQFF. The CDR3 DNA is TGTGCCAGCAGCCCACTAGCGGGGGGAGGCAATGAGCAGTTCTTC. The chain employs TRBV7-9 and TRBJ2-1; 12 bases are shared with TRBD2. This CDR3 region has 15 residues. CDR1 SEHNR and CDR2 FQNEAQ come from the germline V gene (reference sequence). The J segment lost 6 bases and the V segment lost 5 bases, leaving 5 bases of the junction unmatched.

The chain couples TRBV6-5 to TRBJ1-2; 7 nucleotides align to TRBD1. This CDR3 is built from 14 residues. V shed 0 bases and J 8 bases; nucleotides not matched to a gene: 6. Germline values: CDR1 MNHEY, CDR2 SVGAGI. The CDR3 loop is CASSYSSGGKGYTF. CDR3 DNA sequence: TGTGCCAGCAGTTACTCGTCAGGGGGGAAAGGCTACACCTTC.

This clone was recorded a few times. This chain connects TRBV5-4 to TRBJ1-2, with 7 bases aligning to TRBD1. The V and J ends lost 7 bases and 4 bases, in that order; junction bases with no gene match: 7. This CDR3 region has 13 residues. Germline CDR1 SGHNT, CDR2 YYREEE (reference sequence). CDR3 residues: CASSRQGPYGYTF. CDR3 DNA: TGTGCCAGCTCGAGACAGGGACCCTATGGCTACACCTTC.

The chain is built from TRBV2 and TRBJ1-3, with a tentative D call TRBD1 (6 bases). Trimming removed 11 bases from V and 4 bases from J, with 18 bases in between. The CDR3 is 14 residues long. Germline V CDR1 and CDR2: SNHLY, FYNNEI. The CDR3 nucleotides read TGTGCCGGGAATCGACAGGTCGGGGGAAACACCATATATTTT. It specifies CAGNRQVGGNTIYF. Full variable domain (outside the CDR3, taken from reference TRBV2 and TRBJ1-3): EPEVTQTPSHQVTQMGQEVILRCVPISNHLYFYWYRQILGQKVEFLVSFYNNEISEKSEIFDDQFSVERPDGSNFTLKIRSTKLEDSAMYFCAGNRQVGGNTIYFGEGSWLTVV.

V is TRBV27 and J is TRBJ1-1; 11 bases align to TRBD1. V lost 4 bases, J lost 10 bases, and 11 bases stayed unmatched. The CDR3 extends over 15 amino acids. Germline values: CDR1 MNHEY, CDR2 SMNVEV (reference sequence). The CDR3 is CASSWNGQGAQRAFF. The CDR3 DNA reads TGTGCCAGCAGTTGGAACGGACAGGGGGCGCAGAGAGCTTTCTTT.

The chain has TRBV4-3 and TRBJ2-5, with 8 bases lining up with TRBD2. CDR3 length: 16 amino acids. CDR1 and CDR2 (germline): LGHNA, YSLEER. V dropped 5 bases and J dropped 5; count of bases not matched to a gene: 13. The CDR3 protein is CASSTRGGPQPETQYF. In DNA form, the CDR3 reads TGCGCCAGCAGCACCCGGGGGGGCCCACAACCCGAGACCCAGTACTTC.

The sample holds a few counts of this clone. This chain links TRBV9 with TRBJ1-2, with a tentative D call TRBD1 (6 bases). V was clipped by 3 bases and J by 1 base, with 7 bases between them. This CDR3 comprises 13 residues. The germline V gene has CDR1 SGDLS and CDR2 YYNGEE. The CDR3 region is CASSEQGNYGYTF. The CDR3 bases are TGTGCCAGCAGCGAACAGGGTAACTATGGCTACACCTTC.

As for this clone: Sequence at one end of the junction differs from germline and may be a read error. The chain employs TRBV7-7 and TRBJ2-5; 9 bases agree with TRBD1. The CDR3 runs 14 residues. Germline assignment: CDR1 SSHAT and CDR2 FNYEAQ (reference sequence). CDR3 nucleotide sequence: TGTGCTAGCAGCTTGACAGGGGGCCAAGAGACCCAGTACTTC. It codes for CASSLTGGQETQYF.

The chain is built from TRBV15 and TRBJ1-4; maybe TRBD1 (6 bases). Trimming stripped 1 base from V and 5 bases from J, with 11 bases between. This CDR3 has 15 residues. Germline V gene lookup returns CDR1 LNHNV and CDR2 YYDKDF (reference sequence). The CDR3 here is CATSRGGQGNEKLFF. The CDR3 DNA sequence: TGTGCCACCAGCAGAGGAGGGCAGGGGAATGAAAAACTGTTTTTT.

The rearrangement links TRBV7-2 to TRBJ2-5; D possibly corresponds to TRBD1 (7 bases). Per the germline V gene, CDR1 is SGHTA and CDR2 is FQGNSA. The V and J ends lost 1 base and 5 bases respectively, with 14 bases between them. CDR3 size: 15 residues. DNA for the CDR3: TGTGCCAGCAGCTTAGTCCAGGGGGGCTGGGAGACCCAGTACTTC. This codes for CASSLVQGGWETQYF.

The V call is TRBV11-2, the J call TRBJ2-7; tentatively, D is TRBD2 (5 bases). CDR1 is SGHAT, CDR2 FQNNGV, per germline. Trimming took off 4 bases at V and 0 bases at J, with 13 bases between the two ends. CDR3 length equals 15 residues. CDR3 sequence (DNA): TGTGCCAGCAGCTCCTACCCCGGGGTCTCCTACGAGCAGTACTTC. Its translation is CASSSYPGVSYEQYF.

A word on this clone: Germline and junction disagree at one end, which may indicate a read error. The chain is built from TRBV6-6 and TRBJ1-4; no reliable D call. Per the germline V gene, CDR1 is MNHNY and CDR2 is SVGAGI (reference sequence). This CDR3 contains 16 residues. This chain's CDR3 is CASSYGAVTTNEKLLF. In nucleotides, the CDR3 is TGTGCCAGCAGTTACGGTGCGGTTACAACTAATGAAAAACTGCTTTTT.

V is TRBV7-9 and J is TRBJ1-6; 8 bases fit TRBD1. The length of the CDR3 is 17 residues. After removal of 4 bases from V and 10 bases from J, the junction contained 15 bases not matched to a gene. Germline-derived CDR1 and CDR2 are SEHNR and FQNEAQ (reference sequence). CDR3: CASSSPVRQGIWSPLHF. The CDR3 nucleotides read TGTGCCAGCAGCTCCCCGGTCCGACAGGGGATATGGTCACCCCTCCACTTT.

This chain links TRBV5-1 with TRBJ2-3; 11 bases are a match to TRBD2. Germline lookup yields CDR1 SGHRS and CDR2 YFSETQ. Trimming took 4 bases from V and 2 from J; bases not matched to a gene: 6. The CDR3 loop spans 16 amino acids. The CDR3 sequence is CASSLGTSGNTDTQYF. The CDR3 coding sequence is TGCGCCAGCAGCCTCGGGACTAGCGGAAACACAGATACGCAGTATTTT.